The 6 T cell receptor beta chains in this list originate from one sample, sequenced in a study of cytomegalovirus exposure and HLA in healthy donors. The repertoire was sequenced with immunoSEQ multiplex PCR; TCRdb's copy has only in-frame clones and lacks some. This sample yields 260,000 or so clones, of which over 75% are seen a single time; over 0.85% belongs to the top ten. The sample consisted of PBMCs. These TCRs come from a young woman in good health and CMV-seronegative.

The chain employs TRBV12-2 and TRBJ1-4; the D segment call TRBD1 is taken from the table without a DNA check. TRBV12-2 is annotated as a pseudogene. The CDR3 is made up of 17 amino acids. CDR3 sequence (DNA): TGTGCAGGGGTCAGGGGAAAGACGGCTGTGGCTAATGAAAAACTGTTTTTT. It is translated as CAGVRGKTAVANEKLFF.

The chain combines TRBV6-5 with TRBJ2-7; 10 bases are shared with TRBD2. V lost 6 bases, J lost 2 bases, and 4 bases stayed unmatched. The V gene's germline CDR1 is MNHEY and CDR2 SVGAGI. CDR3 length equals 14 residues. The CDR3 nucleotides are TGTGCCAGCAGCCAAACTAGCGGGACCTACGAGCAGTACTTC. It translates to CASSQTSGTYEQYF.

This clone was seen once. The chain couples TRBV11-3 to TRBJ2-7; TRBD2 aligns across 10 bases. Unmatched junction bases numbered 6, after V lost 5 bases and J lost 5 bases. The CDR3 runs 14 residues. Germline V CDR1 and CDR2: SGHNT, YENEEA. The CDR3 spells CASSPGLAVHEQYF. Here the CDR3 DNA reads TGTGCCAGCAGCCCAGGACTAGCGGTCCACGAGCAGTACTTC.

J is TRBJ2-3 and V is TRBV18; D might be TRBD2 (5 bases). CDR1 is KGHSH and CDR2 is LQKENI in the germline V gene. Trimming shortened V by 3 bases and J by 5 bases, and 9 bases separated the two germline ends. The CDR3 has 13 residues. CDR3 DNA sequence: TGTGCCAGCTCACCCTACGGACTAGATACGCAGTATTTT. It yields the protein CASSPYGLDTQYF.

The chain has TRBV2 and TRBJ2-3, with 10 bases lining up with TRBD2. V gave up 3 bases and J gave up 3 bases; unmatched junction bases: 6. This CDR3 is 16 amino acids long. Germline values: CDR1 SNHLY, CDR2 FYNNEI. Here the CDR3 reads CASSEITSGKTDTQYF. The CDR3 nucleotides read TGTGCCAGCAGTGAGATCACTAGCGGGAAGACAGATACGCAGTATTTT.

V and J are TRBV27 and TRBJ1-1; D uncertain. Trimming stripped 6 bases from V and 1 base from J, with 12 bases between. The CDR3 length is 14 residues. Germline lookup yields CDR1 MNHEY and CDR2 SMNVEV (reference sequence). Written as DNA, the CDR3 is TGTGCCAGCAGCCTCATGAGGGCGAACACTGAAGCTTTCTTT. Amino acids: CASSLMRANTEAFF.